This record covers a single T cell receptor beta chain. No antigen is known for it. Base-call qualities are not available, and no considerably larger clone is one nucleotide away. This entry comes from a study of blood T cell repertoires in COVID-19 (dated by TCRdb to the early 2020s). A note on the overall study: Samples from collaborators originated in the United States, Italy and Spain and spanned both the acute and convalescent phases of COVID-19. The prospective study material was composed of cDNA or gDNA derived from T cells, B-cell-depleted T cells, or PBMCs. The dataset comprised deeply sampled blood TCRbeta repertoires from subjects exposed to, actively infected with, or recovered from COVID-19. The repertoires were released in a freely available public database meant as a resource for research on the immune response to SARS-CoV-2. The samples were drawn from the first 160 participants of the ongoing ImmuneRACE study and from 1,254 subjects provided by 6 global collaborators. The sample metadata nearly always contained a de-identified subject ID, COVID-19 status, age in years and sex. HLA class I and class II types, where available, came from metadata supplied by the sample provider rather than from assay-based typing.

The collaborating institutions used their own protocols to collect whole blood in K2EDTA tubes. For TCRbeta analysis, collaborators shipped samples as frozen whole blood, isolated PBMCs, or DNA extracted from either of those sample types. General study outcomes and caveats: Clinical and demographic metadata were provided uncurated, with the amount varying by source and participant.

CDR3 length: 11 amino acids, cysteine to phenylalanine. Only the CDR3 portion is preserved as DNA: 33 bases, with reading frame beginning at the first base. From a lookup of the germline V gene, CDR1 and CDR2 are MNHEY and SVGAGI. V and J lose 2 bases and 8 bases, and a span of 4 bases separates them. The immunoSEQ Assay, a bias-controlled multiplex PCR, was used to amplify TCRbeta CDR3 regions from genomic DNA. Per the authors' processing: Nucleated cell counts per sample were estimated from amplification of reference gene primers within the assay. Sequence reads were collapsed and filtered to measure the absolute abundance of every unique TCRbeta CDR3 rearrangement. For each sample, productive Simpson clonality was calculated as the square root of Simpson's diversity index over productive rearrangements. TCRdb provides this immuneACCESS table in a form limited to in-frame rearrangements. Some clones are lacking; in checked studies, under half of them reflect an unresolved V gene, and why the rest are absent is not known. The D gene and trimming were derived from the DNA, and the V and J assignments and clone size from that table. The sample profile shows 150,000 to 200,000 clones; about 86% of them were found once. Clones ranked in the top ten supply 8% to 10% of the sample.

The chain is assembled from TRBV6-5 and TRBJ2-1; a confident D gene designation cannot be given. Specimen: peripheral blood. The receptor's source is a man aged 45 to 65 with active or convalescent COVID-19. The CDR3 protein sequence reads: CASSYRYEQFF. In nucleotide form, the sequence is TGTGCCAGCAGTTACCGGTATGAGCAGTTCTTC.